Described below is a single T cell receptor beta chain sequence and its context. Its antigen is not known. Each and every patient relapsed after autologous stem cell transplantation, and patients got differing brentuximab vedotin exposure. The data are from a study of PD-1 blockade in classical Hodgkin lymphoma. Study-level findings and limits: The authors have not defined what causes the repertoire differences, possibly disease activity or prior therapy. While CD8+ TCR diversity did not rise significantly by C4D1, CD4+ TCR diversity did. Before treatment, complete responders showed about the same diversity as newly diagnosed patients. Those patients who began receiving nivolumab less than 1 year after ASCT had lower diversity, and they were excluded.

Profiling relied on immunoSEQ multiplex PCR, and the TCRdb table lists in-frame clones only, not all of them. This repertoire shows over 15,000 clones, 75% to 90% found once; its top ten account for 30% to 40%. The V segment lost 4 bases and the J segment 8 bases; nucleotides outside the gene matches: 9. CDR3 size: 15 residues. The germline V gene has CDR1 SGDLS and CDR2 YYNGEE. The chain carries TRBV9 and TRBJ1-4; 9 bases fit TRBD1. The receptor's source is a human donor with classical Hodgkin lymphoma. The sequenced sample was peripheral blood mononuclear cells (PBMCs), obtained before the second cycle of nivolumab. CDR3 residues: CASSTPGQGDEKLFF. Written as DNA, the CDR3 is TGTGCCAGCAGCACTCCGGGACAGGGAGACGAAAAACTGTTTTTT.